The 27 T cell receptor beta chains below were found in one sample sequenced in a study of beta chain features in type 1 diabetes. Study results and limitations: Within each of all four CD4+ subsets, Type 1 diabetes patients had TCRB CDR3s that were moderately but significantly shorter.

The antigens these receptors bind are not known. As every portion of the isolated RNA was reverse transcribed, the sequencing read expressed TCRB transcripts. Produced via immunoSEQ multiplex PCR; TCRdb's table is partial and in-frame only. Of about 160,000 clones in the sample, 10% were seen once. The source material was central memory CD4+ T cells from blood. The receptors here all came from a young man with type 1 diabetes.

This clone was counted only a few times. CDR3 region: CAWSVSFWTEQHF. The CDR3 region has the DNA TGTGCCTGGAGTGTTAGTTTCTGGACTGAGCAGCATTTT. V and J are TRBV30 and TRBJ1-5; D call uncertain. CDR1 and CDR2 (germline): GTSNPN, SVGIG (reference sequence). Trimming took 0 bases from V and 13 from J, leaving 16 bases between them. The CDR3 covers 13 residues.

To note about this clone: It is likely a read error, because the conserved phenylalanine at the end of the CDR3 is missing. The chain carries TRBV29-1 and TRBJ1-1, with D perhaps TRBD1 (6 bases). V lost 6 bases, J lost 4 bases, and 21 bases lay in between. Germline CDR1 reads SQVTM; CDR2 reads ANQGSEA. This CDR3 comprises 15 residues. CDR3 DNA: TGCAGCGTCCCGGGACATCTTACCTTCGGCACTGAAGCTTTCCTT. Encoded protein: CSVPGHLTFGTEAFL.

This clone was detected a few times. The chain combines TRBV6-6 with TRBJ1-3, with D unresolved. CDR1 is MNHNY, CDR2 SVGAGI, per germline (reference sequence). The ends were cut back, 2 bases at V and 0 bases at J, with 8 bases in the middle. The CDR3 extends over 15 amino acids. CDR3 bases: TGTGCCAGCAGTTACGTCACTTTCTCTGGAAACACCATATATTTT. Translated: CASSYVTFSGNTIYF.

This clone came up a few times. This chain uses TRBV2 with TRBJ2-5, with 9 bases aligning to TRBD1. Losses at the gene ends were 6 bases for V and 5 bases for J; bases not matched to a gene: 4. The germline CDR1 and CDR2 sequences are SNHLY and FYNNEI. The CDR3 spans 13 residues. The CDR3 bases are TGTGCCAGCAGGACGGGACAGGGTGAGACCCAGTACTTC. Amino acid sequence: CASRTGQGETQYF.

This clone was observed a few times. This chain uses TRBV7-2 with TRBJ2-1, with 9 bases lining up with TRBD2. V was pared by 0 bases and J by 9 bases, with 6 bases of the junction left unmatched. CDR3 length: 15 amino acids. The germline CDR1 and CDR2 sequences are SGHTA and FQGNSA. The CDR3 DNA reads TGTGCCAGCAGCTTAGCGGGGGGACTAGCCCGTGAGCAGTTCTTC. As protein: CASSLAGGLAREQFF. The complete variable domain, with remaining parts taken from reference TRBV7-2 and TRBJ2-1, reads GAGVSQSPSNKVTEKGKDVELRCDPISGHTALYWYRQSLGQGLEFLIYFQGNSAPDKSGLPSDRFSAERTGGSVSTLTIQRTQQEDSAVYLCASSLAGGLAREQFFGPGTRLTVL.

Only one count was recorded for this clone. This chain joins TRBV15 and TRBJ1-3; D possibly corresponds to TRBD1 (5 bases). There are 15 residues in the CDR3. The germline gives CDR1 LNHNV, CDR2 YYDKDF (reference sequence). V was shortened by 0 bases and J by 4 bases, with 10 bases between the two germline ends. The CDR3 sequence is CATSRDVTVGNTIYF. CDR3 DNA: TGTGCCACCAGCAGAGATGTGACAGTAGGAAACACCATATATTTT.

This clone was recorded a few times. DNA of the CDR3: TGTGCCAGCAGCCTCACAGGGAGCCTCCAGCCCCAGCATTTT. It encodes CASSLTGSLQPQHF. The rearrangement uses TRBV6-1 and TRBJ1-5; tentatively, D is TRBD1 (6 bases). This CDR3 contains 14 residues. Trimming removed 6 bases from V and 7 bases from J, with 16 bases in between. Germline CDR1 is MNHNS and CDR2 is SASEGT.

This chain joins TRBV4-2 and TRBJ2-5; D perhaps matches TRBD2 (6 bases). The CDR3 is made up of 14 amino acids. V was shortened by 1 base and J by 5 bases, with 11 bases between the two germline ends. The germline gives CDR1 LGHNA, CDR2 YNFKEQ. The CDR3 DNA sequence: TGTGCCAGCAGCCAAGCGGTAGGAGGGGAGACCCAGTACTTC. This sequence encodes CASSQAVGGETQYF.

CDR3 region: CASSSTHRGYYGYTF. The CDR3 DNA is TGTGCCAGCAGTTCAACCCACAGGGGGTACTATGGCTACACCTTC. The chain combines TRBV28 with TRBJ1-2; 8 bases match TRBD1. The junction had 7 bases not matched to a gene; V was cut back by 4 bases and J by 3 bases. CDR1 and CDR2 from the germline V gene are MDHEN and SYDVKM. The length of the CDR3 is 15 residues.

In this sample, this clone turned up once. The chain carries TRBV2 and TRBJ2-7; 7 bases map to TRBD1. Germline V gene lookup returns CDR1 SNHLY and CDR2 FYNNEI. The CDR3 totals 15 residues. With 3 bases clipped from V and 2 bases from J, the junction kept 7 bases outside the gene matches. The CDR3 sequence: CASSEAGTVTYEQYF. For the CDR3, the DNA is TGTGCCAGCAGTGAGGCCGGGACAGTGACCTACGAGCAGTACTTC.

This clone showed up just a few times. This chain uses TRBV7-3 with TRBJ2-3, with 11 bases matching TRBD2. J was trimmed by 5 bases and V by 4 bases; bases with no gene match: 2. Germline-derived CDR1 and CDR2 are SGHTA and FQGTGA. This CDR3 is built from 14 residues. The CDR3 protein is CASSSTSGIDTQYF. CDR3 DNA sequence: TGTGCCAGCAGCTCGACTAGCGGGATAGATACGCAGTATTTT.

This clone occurred a few times. The chain has TRBV14 and TRBJ2-3; 10 positions match TRBD2. CDR3 length equals 18 residues. Germline V gene data show CDR1 as SGHDN and CDR2 as FVKESK. V gave up 0 bases and J gave up 0 bases; unmatched junction bases: 6. DNA for the CDR3: TGTGCCAGCAGCCAAGAACTAGCGGGACGTGCTAGCACAGATACGCAGTATTTT. This encodes CASSQELAGRASTDTQYF.

This clone showed up just a few times. The V call is TRBV29-1, the J call TRBJ2-7, with 8 bases lining up with TRBD1. The V gene's germline CDR1 is SQVTM and CDR2 ANQGSEA. Trimming took 6 bases from V and 2 from J; bases not matched to a gene: 9. The length of the CDR3 is 14 residues. CDR3 in amino acids: CSVGQVGVTYEQYF. In DNA form, the CDR3 reads TGCAGCGTGGGACAGGTTGGGGTAACCTACGAGCAGTACTTC.

This clone was seen a few times. The chain links TRBV29-1 to TRBJ2-3; D possibly corresponds to TRBD1 (6 bases). V lost 6 bases and J lost 0, with 13 bases in between. The CDR3 covers 14 residues. Germline loops: CDR1 SQVTM, CDR2 ANQGSEA. This CDR3 is CSVEGVSSTDTQYF. Here the CDR3 DNA reads TGCAGCGTCGAGGGGGTTTCTAGCACAGATACGCAGTATTTT.

The chain recombines TRBV9 with TRBJ2-5; 7 nucleotides line up with TRBD1. Germline V gene data show CDR1 as SGDLS and CDR2 as YYNGEE. The CDR3 sequence is 14 residues long. The V segment lost 3 bases and the J segment 4 bases; nucleotides outside the gene matches: 6. In DNA, the CDR3 is TGTGCCAGCAGCGATACAGGGGATAGAGAGACCCAGTACTTC. This encodes CASSDTGDRETQYF. Drawing the rest from reference TRBV9 and TRBJ2-5, the complete variable domain is DSGVTQTPKHLITATGQRVTLRCSPRSGDLSVYWYQQSLDQGLQFLIQYYNGEERAKGNILERFSAQQFPDLHSELNLSSLELGDSALYFCASSDTGDRETQYFGPGTRLLVL.

This clone was detected a few times. The chain recombines TRBV28 with TRBJ2-1; perhaps TRBD2 as D (5 bases). CDR1 and CDR2 (germline): MDHEN, SYDVKM. Trimming removed 4 bases at V and 9 bases at J, with 22 bases between. The CDR3 has 16 amino acids. The CDR3 region has the DNA TGTGCCAGCAGTTCCCCCTCATTTGTTTCGGCGGGTGAGCAGTTCTTC. It yields the protein CASSSPSFVSAGEQFF.

This clone was counted between two and nine times. The rearrangement uses TRBV29-1 and TRBJ2-1; no clear D gene. In germline, CDR1 is SQVTM, CDR2 ANQGSEA. V lost 7 bases, J lost 9 bases, and 10 bases lay in between. This CDR3 spans 10 amino acids. The DNA for the CDR3 is TGCAGCGGTTTGGTTAGTGAGCAGTTCTTC. This encodes CSGLVSEQFF.

This chain uses TRBV28 with TRBJ1-2; TRBD1 is a possible D gene (5 bases). Germline V gene sequence: CDR1 MDHEN, CDR2 SYDVKM. This CDR3 has 13 residues. With 2 bases removed from V and 8 bases from J, the gap between germline ends came to 12 bases. Here the CDR3 DNA reads TGTGCCAGCAGTTTAGAAGGGGCTCGAGGCTACACCTTC. This sequence encodes CASSLEGARGYTF.

V gene TRBV5-1 combines with J gene TRBJ2-7; possible D gene TRBD1, 6 bases. CDR3 length equals 13 residues. CDR1 and CDR2 from the germline V gene are SGHRS and YFSETQ. V was clipped by 2 bases and J by 7 bases, with 13 bases between them. The CDR3 bases are TGCGCCAGCAGCTTTGGGGGCCGAGGAGAGCAGTACTTC. It yields the protein CASSFGGRGEQYF.

This clone was seen more than once but under ten times. This chain joins TRBV7-3 and TRBJ2-7, with 12 bases lining up with TRBD2. After removal of 4 bases from V and 5 bases from J, the junction contained 3 bases not matched to a gene. Germline V gene lookup returns CDR1 SGHTA and CDR2 FQGTGA. There are 14 residues in the CDR3. The CDR3 nucleotides read TGTGCCAGCAGCTCTGGACTAGCGGGAAACGAGCAGTACTTC. Translated, it gives CASSSGLAGNEQYF. Together with reference TRBV7-3 and TRBJ2-7, the CDR3 gives the full variable domain: GAGVSQTPSNKVTEKGKYVELRCDPISGHTALYWYRQSLGQGPEFLIYFQGTGAADDSGLPNDRFFAVRPEGSVSTLKIQRTERGDSAVYLCASSSGLAGNEQYFGPGTRLTVT.

This clone was seen a handful of times. The chain is built from TRBV7-9 and TRBJ1-1, with D possibly matching TRBD1 (6 bases). The CDR3 loop spans 13 amino acids. Germline assignment: CDR1 SEHNR and CDR2 FQNEAQ (reference sequence). Trimming pared 4 bases from V and 10 bases from J, leaving 16 bases between. CDR3 DNA sequence: TGTGCCAGCAGCTCTCAGGGGAACGTGGCAGCTTTCTTT. It is translated as CASSSQGNVAAFF.

In this sample, this clone turned up a few times. The chain joins TRBV6-1 to TRBJ1-5; D is unresolved. The germline CDR1 and CDR2 sequences are MNHNS and SASEGT. The CDR3 spans 15 residues. Between the trimmed V and J ends, which lost 5 bases and 7 bases, there was a span of 18 bases. The CDR3 loop reads CASSFRVGEGQPQHF. The CDR3, as DNA: TGTGCCAGCAGTTTTAGGGTGGGCGAGGGACAGCCCCAGCATTTT.

This clone was detected only a few times. The chain employs TRBV18 and TRBJ1-5; the D gene is possibly TRBD1 (5 bases). The length of the CDR3 is 16 residues. Germline CDR1 is KGHSH and CDR2 is LQKENI. The ends were cut back, 3 bases at V and 2 bases at J, with 14 bases in the middle. For the CDR3, the DNA is TGTGCCAGCTCACCCTTAGATCAAGGGGGCAATCAGCCCCAGCATTTT. It specifies CASSPLDQGGNQPQHF.

Concerning this clone itself: The same CDR3 is also encoded by other DNA sequences in this sample. J is TRBJ2-5 and V is TRBV7-9; 8 bases map to TRBD2. The CDR3 runs to 14 residues. Germline V gene sequence: CDR1 SEHNR, CDR2 FQNEAQ (reference sequence). J was trimmed by 2 bases and V by 5 bases; bases with no gene match: 4. CDR3 residues: CASSPSGGQETQYF. The CDR3 DNA reads TGTGCCAGCAGCCCCAGCGGGGGACAAGAGACCCAGTACTTC. Full variable domain (remainder filled in from reference TRBV7-9 and TRBJ2-5): DTGVSQNPRHKITKRGQNVTFRCDPISEHNRLYWYRQTLGQGPEFLTYFQNEAQLEKSRLLSDRFSAERPKGSFSTLEIQRTEQGDSAMYLCASSPSGGQETQYFGPGTRLLVL.

The chain links TRBV5-1 to TRBJ1-2, with a tentative D call TRBD1 (5 bases). Germline CDR1 SGHRS, CDR2 YFSETQ. Trimming removed 5 bases at V and 4 bases at J, with 12 bases between. CDR3 length: 13 amino acids. CDR3 sequence: CASRPGSLYGYTF. DNA for the CDR3: TGCGCCAGCAGGCCAGGGTCTCTCTATGGCTACACCTTC.

The chain joins TRBV13 to TRBJ2-2, with 10 bases matching TRBD2. The germline V gene has CDR1 PRHDT and CDR2 FYEKMQ (reference sequence). After removal of 5 bases from V and 0 bases from J, the junction contained 3 bases not matched to a gene. The CDR3 has 16 residues. The CDR3 DNA follows: TGTGCCAGCAGCAGGACTAGCGGAGCGAACACCGGGGAGCTGTTTTTT. Residues: CASSRTSGANTGELFF.

V is TRBV5-6 and J is TRBJ2-7; D is perhaps TRBD2 (6 bases). The CDR3 runs to 15 residues. Germline lookup yields CDR1 SGHDT and CDR2 YYEEEE. Trimming took off 4 bases at V and 0 bases at J, with 14 bases between the two ends. The CDR3 DNA reads TGTGCCAGCAGCCGGCTAGCGCGTAGCTCCTACGAGCAGTACTTC. Translated: CASSRLARSSYEQYF. The full variable domain, rest sourced from reference TRBV5-6 and TRBJ2-7, is DAGVTQSPTHLIKTRGQQVTLRCSPKSGHDTVSWYQQALGQGPQFIFQYYEEEERQRGNFPDRFSGHQFPNYSSELNVNALLLGDSALYLCASSRLARSSYEQYFGPGTRLTVT.